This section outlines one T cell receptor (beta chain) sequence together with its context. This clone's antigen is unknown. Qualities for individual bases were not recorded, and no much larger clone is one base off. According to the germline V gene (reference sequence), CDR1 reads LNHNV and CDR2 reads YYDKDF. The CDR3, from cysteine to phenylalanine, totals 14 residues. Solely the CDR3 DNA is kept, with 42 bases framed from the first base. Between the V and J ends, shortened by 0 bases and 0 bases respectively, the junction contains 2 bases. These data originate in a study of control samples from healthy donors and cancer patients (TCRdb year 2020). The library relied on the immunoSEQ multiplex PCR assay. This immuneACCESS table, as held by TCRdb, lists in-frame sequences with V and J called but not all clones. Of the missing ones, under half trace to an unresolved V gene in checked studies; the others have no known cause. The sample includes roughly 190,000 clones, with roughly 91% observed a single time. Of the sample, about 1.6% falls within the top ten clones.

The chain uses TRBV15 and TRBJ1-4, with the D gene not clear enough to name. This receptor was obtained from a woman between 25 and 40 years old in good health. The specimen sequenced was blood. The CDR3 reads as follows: CATSRDTTNEKLFF. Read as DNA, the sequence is TGTGCCACCAGCAGAGATACAACTAATGAAAAACTGTTTTTT.